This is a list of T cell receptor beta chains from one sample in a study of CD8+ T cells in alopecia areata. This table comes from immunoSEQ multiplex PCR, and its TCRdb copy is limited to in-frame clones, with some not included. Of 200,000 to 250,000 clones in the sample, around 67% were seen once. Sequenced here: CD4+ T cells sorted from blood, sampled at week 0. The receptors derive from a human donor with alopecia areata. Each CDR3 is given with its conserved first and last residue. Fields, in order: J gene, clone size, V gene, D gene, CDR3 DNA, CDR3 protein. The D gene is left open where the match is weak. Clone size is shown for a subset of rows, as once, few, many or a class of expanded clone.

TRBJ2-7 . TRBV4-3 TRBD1 TGCGCCAGCAGCCAAGATGCCGGACAGGGACGCGAGCAGTACTTC CASSQDAGQGREQYF
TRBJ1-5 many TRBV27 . TGTGCCAGCAGTCCAATGGACGGCCAGCCCCAGCATTTT CASSPMDGQPQHF
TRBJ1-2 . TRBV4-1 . TGCGCCAGCAGCCAACCCCGGGACACCTCCGGGTATGGCTACACCTTC CASSQPRDTSGYGYTF
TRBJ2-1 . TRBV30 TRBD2 TGTGCCTGGAGCCCCATCGGGGGGGGGCGACACAATGAGCAGTTCTTC CAWSPIGGGRHNEQFF
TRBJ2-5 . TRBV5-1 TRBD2 TGCGCCAGCAGCTTGCTGGCGGGGGGGCAAGAGACCCAGTACTTC CASSLLAGGQETQYF
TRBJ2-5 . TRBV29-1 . TGCAGCGGTACACTTAGTCGGCGTAAGGATGGAGAGACCCAGTACTTC CSGTLSRRKDGETQYF
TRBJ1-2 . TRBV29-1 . TGCAGCGTTGAGGGCTACACCTTC CSVEGYTF
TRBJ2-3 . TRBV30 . TGTGCCTTCTCCGTACTAGCTGCAGATACGCAGTATTTT CAFSVLAADTQYF
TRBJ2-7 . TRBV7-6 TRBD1 TGTGCCAGCAGCTTAGGGAACAGGGGAATTCGACCTTACGAGCAGTACTTC CASSLGNRGIRPYEQYF
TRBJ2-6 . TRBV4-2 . TGTGCCAGCAGCCAAGCCGGACAGAGCAACGTCCTGACTTTC CASSQAGQSNVLTF
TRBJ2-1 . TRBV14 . TGTGCCAGCAGCCCGGGCTCCTACAATGAGCAGTTCTTC CASSPGSYNEQFF
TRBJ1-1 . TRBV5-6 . TGTGCCAGCAGCGAGGGGGGGGCGAGGAACACTGAAGCTTTCTTT CASSEGGARNTEAFF
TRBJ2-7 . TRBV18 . TGTGCCAGCTCTCCAATCGAGGCAGAAAAGGTCGAGCAGTACTTC CASSPIEAEKVEQYF
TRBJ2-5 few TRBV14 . TGTGCCAGCAGCCACCTACAGGGTGCATCAGAGACCCAGTACTTC CASSHLQGASETQYF
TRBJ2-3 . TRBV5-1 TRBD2 TGCGCCAGCACCCTACCGACTAGCAGTAGCACAGATACGCAGTATTTT CASTLPTSSSTDTQYF
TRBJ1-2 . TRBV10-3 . TGTGCCATCACCTACGGGGGAGGGGATGGCTACACCTTC CAITYGGGDGYTF
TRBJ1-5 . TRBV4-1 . TGCGCCAGCAGCCAGGGACTCGATCAGCCCCAGCATTTT CASSQGLDQPQHF
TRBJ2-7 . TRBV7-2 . TGTGCCAGCAGCCGCTCAGGCCACTACGAGCAGTACTTC CASSRSGHYEQYF
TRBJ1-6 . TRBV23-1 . TGCGCCAGCAGTCAATCCCGGCAGCGCGTTTGTTCACCCCTCCACTTT CASSQSRQRVCSPLHF
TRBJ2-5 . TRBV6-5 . TGTGCCAGCAGTTACTCGAATGGGGAGACCCAGTACTTC CASSYSNGETQYF
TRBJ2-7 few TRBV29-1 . TGCAGCGTTGTAACACCGGGGGCGATTTACGAGCAGTACTTC CSVVTPGAIYEQYF
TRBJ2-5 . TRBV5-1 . TGCGCCAGCAGCTTGTCAGGGCCCCAAGAGACCCAGTACTTC CASSLSGPQETQYF
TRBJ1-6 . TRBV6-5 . TGTGCCAGCACTGTCATCCCAGGGGCCCTCCACTTT CASTVIPGALHF
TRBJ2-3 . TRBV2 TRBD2 TGTGCCAGCAGTAGTAATAGCGGGGGCTGGCAGTATTTT CASSSNSGGWQYF
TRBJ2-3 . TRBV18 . TGTGCCAGCTCACAAGACCAGGGGTCGGGAGATACGCAGTATTTT CASSQDQGSGDTQYF
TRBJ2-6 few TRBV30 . TGTGCCTGGAGGACCTCTGGGGCCAACGTCCTGACTTTC CAWRTSGANVLTF
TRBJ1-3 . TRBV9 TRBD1 TGTGCCAGCAGCCCCAGGGGGCAAGGAAACACCATATATTTT CASSPRGQGNTIYF
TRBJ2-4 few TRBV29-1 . TGCAGCGTCAGAGGGGACGTCAGTGAGAACATTCAGTACTTC CSVRGDVSENIQYF
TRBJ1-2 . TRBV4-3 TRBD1 TGCGCCAGCAGCCCGCGTGGACAGGGCCCTAACTATGGCTACACCTTC CASSPRGQGPNYGYTF
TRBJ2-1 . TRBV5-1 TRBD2 TGCGCCAGCAGCTTGGATGGACTAGCGGGGTACAATGAGCAGTTCTTC CASSLDGLAGYNEQFF
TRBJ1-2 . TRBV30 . TGTGCCTGGCGAATGGGACCATATGGCTACACCTTC CAWRMGPYGYTF
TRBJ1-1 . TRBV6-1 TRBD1 TGTGCCAGCAGTGTCCGGGACAGGGGCACTGAAGCTTTCTTT CASSVRDRGTEAFF
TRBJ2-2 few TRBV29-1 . TGCAGCGTGCTTTTCACCGGGGAGCTGTTTTTT CSVLFTGELFF
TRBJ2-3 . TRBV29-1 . TGCAGCGCTCGGACAAGCACAGATACGCAGTATTTT CSARTSTDTQYF
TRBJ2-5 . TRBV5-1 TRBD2 TGCGCCAGCAGCTTGGGTACTAGCGGTGAGACCCAGTACTTC CASSLGTSGETQYF
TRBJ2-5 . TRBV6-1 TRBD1 TGTGCCAGCGAGCCGGGACAGGGGGAGACCCAGTACTTC CASEPGQGETQYF